This TCR beta chain was retrieved from a study of cytomegalovirus exposure and HLA in healthy donors. V trimming: 3 bases; J trimming: 5 bases; junction bases outside the gene matches: 8. The CDR3 runs 16 residues. Germline CDR1 SGHNT, CDR2 YYREEE (reference sequence). PCR was performed using 60 Vbeta and 13 Jbeta primers. Data came from immunoSEQ multiplex PCR; TCRdb stores just in-frame clones and leaves some out. The table has under 200,000 clones, over 80% seen once. V is TRBV5-4 and J is TRBJ2-7; 13 nucleotides line up with TRBD2. The TCR originated in a human donor in good health. Sequencing was performed on PBMCs. CDR3 nucleotide sequence: TGTGCCAGCAGCTCCGAACTAGCGGGGGGGCCCAACGAGCAGTACTTC. Translated, it gives CASSSELAGGPNEQYF. Full variable domain (remainder filled in from reference TRBV5-4 and TRBJ2-7): ETGVTQSPTHLIKTRGQQVTLRCSSQSGHNTVSWYQQALGQGPQFIFQYYREEENGRGNFPPRFSGLQFPNYSSELNVNALELDDSALYLCASSSELAGGPNEQYFGPGTRLTVT.